These 27 T cell receptor beta chains originate from one sample sequenced in a study of cytomegalovirus exposure and HLA in healthy donors. A multiplex PCR was run with 60 Vbeta primers and 13 Jbeta primers. Sequencing used immunoSEQ multiplex PCR; TCRdb keeps in-frame clones, though not all of them. The top ten clones hold more than 4.5% of a sample with some 130,000 clones, around 80% of them seen once. Sequenced sample: PBMCs. The receptors were sampled from a man younger than 40 in good health.

Only a few counts were recorded for this clone. The chain couples TRBV6-6 to TRBJ2-7, with TRBD2 matching 7 bases. The germline V gene encodes CDR1 MNHNY and CDR2 SVGAGI (reference sequence). The junction had 6 bases not matched to a gene; V was cut back by 0 bases and J by 7 bases. The CDR3 covers 14 residues. CDR3 in amino acids: CASSYSGEGQEQYF. The CDR3, as DNA: TGTGCCAGCAGTTACTCGGGGGAGGGCCAGGAGCAGTACTTC.

The gene calls are TRBV5-1 and TRBJ2-1, with D perhaps TRBD2 (6 bases). The V gene's germline CDR1 is SGHRS and CDR2 YFSETQ. This CDR3 has 14 amino acids. V was clipped by 3 bases and J by 9 bases, with 16 bases between them. DNA of the CDR3: TGCGCCAGCAGCTGGGGGTATGGGGGAGGTGAGCAGTTCTTC. As protein: CASSWGYGGGEQFF.

This clone was recorded only once. The chain has TRBV15 and TRBJ2-1; D gene unclear. The CDR3 covers 13 residues. The germline gives CDR1 LNHNV, CDR2 YYDKDF (reference sequence). V lost 2 bases and J lost 8, with 10 bases in between. Here the CDR3 DNA reads TGTGCCACCAGCAGACTCTTGTCCGATGAGCAGTTCTTC. Translation: CATSRLLSDEQFF.

On this clone itself: The junction differs from germline at one of its ends, possibly a read error. The genes are TRBV19 and TRBJ1-5; D remains ambiguous. Germline V CDR1 and CDR2: LNHDA, SQIVND (reference sequence). The CDR3 is made up of 17 amino acids. CDR3 nucleotides: TGTGCCAGTAATATACCAACACCTTACTATAGCAATCAGCCCCAGCATTTT. This sequence encodes CASNIPTPYYSNQPQHF.

This clone was seen a handful of times. The chain carries TRBV4-3 and TRBJ2-2, with D possibly TRBD1 on 5 matching bases. CDR3 length equals 15 residues. Per the germline V gene, CDR1 is LGHNA and CDR2 is YSLEER. V lost 8 bases and J lost 3, with 16 bases in between. The CDR3 here is CASSQKGVDTGELFF. CDR3 nucleotides: TGCGCCAGCTCCCAGAAAGGGGTTGACACCGGGGAGCTGTTTTTT.

The chain combines TRBV9 with TRBJ2-7, with TRBD2 matching over 7 bases. Losses at the gene ends were 3 bases for V and 6 bases for J; bases not matched to a gene: 9. The CDR3 covers 14 residues. The V gene's germline CDR1 is SGDLS and CDR2 YYNGEE. The CDR3 region has the DNA TGTGCCAGCAGCGAGAAGACGGGAGGCGGCGAGCAGTACTTC. Its translation: CASSEKTGGGEQYF. The full variable domain, rest sourced from reference TRBV9 and TRBJ2-7, is DSGVTQTPKHLITATGQRVTLRCSPRSGDLSVYWYQQSLDQGLQFLIQYYNGEERAKGNILERFSAQQFPDLHSELNLSSLELGDSALYFCASSEKTGGGEQYFGPGTRLTVT.

The V gene is TRBV7-2, the J gene TRBJ1-3; D is unresolved. Germline lookup yields CDR1 SGHTA and CDR2 FQGNSA. The CDR3 is 13 amino acids. With 4 bases removed from V and 5 bases from J, the gap between germline ends came to 9 bases. In DNA form, the CDR3 reads TGTGCCAGCAGCTCCGGGAGGCGAAACACCATATATTTT. It specifies CASSSGRRNTIYF.

This clone appeared once. The chain recombines TRBV30 with TRBJ1-5; 11 nucleotides agree with TRBD1. The CDR3 has 21 amino acids. J was trimmed by 2 bases and V by 0 bases; bases with no gene match: 18. Germline V gene sequence: CDR1 GTSNPN, CDR2 SVGIG (reference sequence). This CDR3 is CAWSVMDRGRVDSRGNQPQHF. CDR3 DNA: TGTGCCTGGAGTGTTATGGACAGGGGGCGTGTTGACTCGAGGGGCAATCAGCCCCAGCATTTT.

V usage is TRBV4-1 and J usage is TRBJ2-7; D gene uncertain. The ends were cut back, 2 bases at V and 4 bases at J, with 9 bases in the middle. Germline V gene sequence: CDR1 MGHRA, CDR2 YSYEKL. This CDR3 has 13 residues. CDR3 sequence (DNA): TGCGCCAGCAGCCAACAGACTTATTACGAGCAGTACTTC. It translates to CASSQQTYYEQYF.

This clone was observed a handful of times. This rearrangement joins TRBV6-4 to TRBJ2-1, with TRBD2 matching 13 bases. The length of the CDR3 is 15 residues. Trimming at V came to 4 bases and at J to 4 bases, leaving 1 base not matched to a gene. Germline values: CDR1 MRHNA, CDR2 SNTAGT. DNA of the CDR3: TGTGCCAGCAGTGGGACTAGCGGGAGTTACAATGAGCAGTTCTTC. Its protein product is CASSGTSGSYNEQFF.

The V and J genes are TRBV7-8 and TRBJ1-5; a possible D gene is TRBD1 (5 bases). Germline assignment: CDR1 SGHVS and CDR2 FQNEAQ. V gave up 5 bases and J gave up 11 bases, with 16 bases separating them. The CDR3 is 13 residues long. The CDR3 loop reads CASSTWGFTAQHF. In DNA form, the CDR3 reads TGTGCCAGCAGCACCTGGGGCTTCACGGCCCAGCATTTT.

The gene calls are TRBV9 and TRBJ2-1; the D is unclear. Trimming stripped 4 bases from V and 6 bases from J, with 14 bases between. CDR3 length: 14 amino acids. Germline CDR1 is SGDLS and CDR2 is YYNGEE. CDR3: CASSFPLASNEQFF. CDR3 DNA sequence: TGTGCCAGCAGCTTCCCATTGGCCAGCAATGAGCAGTTCTTC.

The V call is TRBV6-1, the J call TRBJ1-1; the match to TRBD1 covers 7 bases. Germline V gene data show CDR1 as MNHNS and CDR2 as SASEGT. The ends lost 4 bases at V and 6 bases at J; junction bases unmatched: 5. The CDR3 consists of 13 residues. In DNA, the CDR3 is TGTGCCAGCAGTGCCGACAGGGTGGCTGAAGCTTTCTTT. It specifies CASSADRVAEAFF.

In this sample, this clone turned up once. V is TRBV5-4 and J is TRBJ2-2; D possibly corresponds to TRBD1 (6 bases). The CDR3 has 15 residues. CDR1 and CDR2 (germline): SGHNT, YYREEE (reference sequence). V lost 4 bases to trimming and J lost 2 bases, with 12 bases between them. For the CDR3, the DNA is TGTGCCAGCAGCCCTCGAGGGGGAAACACCGGGGAGCTGTTTTTT. It encodes CASSPRGGNTGELFF.

This clone has a handful of counts. This rearrangement joins TRBV5-1 to TRBJ1-5, with TRBD1 identical over 7 bases. The CDR3 sequence is 15 residues long. Unmatched junction bases numbered 8, after V lost 5 bases and J lost 3 bases. Per the germline V gene, CDR1 is SGHRS and CDR2 is YFSETQ. The CDR3 sequence is CASSRQGLSNQPQHF. DNA for the CDR3: TGCGCCAGCAGTAGACAGGGACTTTCCAATCAGCCCCAGCATTTT.

The chain joins TRBV7-8 to TRBJ1-6, with D possibly matching TRBD1 (5 bases). Trimming stripped 0 bases from V and 8 bases from J, with 14 bases between. CDR1 and CDR2 from the germline V gene are SGHVS and FQNEAQ. This CDR3 comprises 16 residues. The CDR3 DNA reads TGTGCCAGCAGCTTAGCGAACCAGGGTTTGGATTCACCCCTCCACTTT. Amino acids: CASSLANQGLDSPLHF.

The chain employs TRBV5-5 and TRBJ2-1; 8 positions match TRBD2. The CDR3 contains 17 residues. The germline V gene has CDR1 SGHKS and CDR2 YYEKEE (reference sequence). J was trimmed by 9 bases and V by 3 bases; bases with no gene match: 17. In nucleotides, the CDR3 is TGTGCCAGCAGCTCCTCATCCGGGGGGGGCCAAGGAGTTGAGCAGTTCTTC. It specifies CASSSSSGGGQGVEQFF.

The chain uses TRBV15 and TRBJ2-5; 12 nucleotides agree with TRBD2. The end of the DNA aligns better with TRBJ2-7, so the J call may be wrong. Germline CDR1 reads LNHNV; CDR2 reads YYDKDF (reference sequence). The CDR3 is 17 residues long. The CDR3 reads CATSPNPSLAGGYEQYF. CDR3 bases: TGTGCCACCAGTCCCAACCCTTCACTAGCGGGAGGCTACGAGCAGTACTTC.

The chain combines TRBV21-1 with TRBJ2-7; TRBD2, the table's D call, lacks a check against the DNA. TRBV21-1 is deemed a pseudogene. This CDR3 comprises 18 residues. Here the CDR3 reads CASSKGTSGTRTTYEQYF. The CDR3 coding sequence is TGTGCCAGCAGCAAAGGTACTAGTGGAACTAGAACAACCTACGAGCAGTACTTC.

The J gene is TRBJ2-7, the V gene TRBV18; D is ambiguous. The germline V gene has CDR1 KGHSH and CDR2 LQKENI. The CDR3 is 17 amino acids. Trimming took 0 bases from V and 2 from J, leaving 17 bases between them. Here the CDR3 reads CASSPPSKYTSPYEQYF. CDR3 DNA sequence: TGTGCCAGCTCACCACCCTCTAAGTATACCTCCCCCTACGAGCAGTACTTC.

For this clone: Other DNA sequences in this sample translate to the same CDR3. The chain employs TRBV4-1 and TRBJ2-3; 7 bases are shared with TRBD2. The germline gives CDR1 MGHRA, CDR2 YSYEKL. The CDR3 length is 16 residues. The V segment lost 2 bases and the J segment 3 bases; nucleotides outside the gene matches: 8. CDR3 in amino acids: CASSQIGLADTDTQYF. For the CDR3, the DNA is TGCGCCAGCAGCCAAATCGGGCTAGCGGATACAGATACGCAGTATTTT.

The V and J genes are TRBV9 and TRBJ2-1; 13 bases align to TRBD2. Germline lookup yields CDR1 SGDLS and CDR2 YYNGEE. There are 15 residues in the CDR3. V lost 3 bases to trimming and J lost 7 bases; unmatched junction nucleotides: 4. CDR3 region: CASSAGGLAGNEQFF. The CDR3 DNA follows: TGTGCCAGCAGCGCCGGGGGACTAGCGGGAAATGAGCAGTTCTTC.

The chain recombines TRBV19 with TRBJ2-7; D might be TRBD2 (5 bases). V was shortened by 6 bases and J by 2 bases, with 17 bases between the two germline ends. CDR1 and CDR2 (germline): LNHDA, SQIVND (reference sequence). CDR3 length: 15 amino acids. CDR3 sequence: CASSRNGVEAYEQYF. The DNA for the CDR3 is TGTGCCAGTAGCCGAAATGGGGTGGAGGCCTACGAGCAGTACTTC.

This clone came up once. In DNA, the CDR3 is TGTGCCTGGGCTAGGAGCCAATATCAGCCCCAGCATTTT. As protein: CAWARSQYQPQHF. The genes are TRBV30 and TRBJ1-5; D is uncertain. Per the germline V gene, CDR1 is GTSNPN and CDR2 is SVGIG (reference sequence). V was shortened by 5 bases and J by 5 bases, with 13 bases between the two germline ends. This CDR3 contains 13 residues.

This chain links TRBV28 with TRBJ1-1; 7 nucleotides line up with TRBD1. V was pared by 7 bases and J by 4 bases, with 6 bases of the junction left unmatched. The CDR3 has 13 amino acids. The germline V gene encodes CDR1 MDHEN and CDR2 SYDVKM. As DNA, the CDR3 is TGTGCCAGCACCGAAAGACAGGGCACTGAAGCTTTCTTT. It encodes CASTERQGTEAFF.

V and J are TRBV5-6 and TRBJ1-1, with a weak D call TRBD1 (5 bases). The CDR3 covers 11 residues. The V end lost 4 bases, the J end lost 6 bases, and 7 bases lay between the germline ends. The germline gives CDR1 SGHDT, CDR2 YYEEEE. The CDR3 reads CASSLRAEAFF. For the CDR3, the DNA is TGTGCCAGCAGCCTCAGGGCTGAAGCTTTCTTT. The complete variable domain, with remaining parts taken from reference TRBV5-6 and TRBJ1-1, reads DAGVTQSPTHLIKTRGQQVTLRCSPKSGHDTVSWYQQALGQGPQFIFQYYEEEERQRGNFPDRFSGHQFPNYSSELNVNALLLGDSALYLCASSLRAEAFFGQGTRLTVV.

The rearrangement joins TRBV27 to TRBJ2-2, with 8 positions matching TRBD2. The CDR3 extends over 16 amino acids. Germline assignment: CDR1 MNHEY and CDR2 SMNVEV (reference sequence). Unmatched junction bases numbered 11, after V lost 6 bases and J lost 5 bases. The CDR3 sequence: CASRPFAGGSTGELFF. The CDR3 nucleotides are TGTGCCAGCAGGCCCTTCGCGGGAGGCAGTACCGGGGAGCTGTTTTTT.